A single T cell receptor (beta chain) is shown here with its context. Recruitment covered roughly 24 US areas and drew participants whose ages spanned roughly 18 to 89 years. Profiling relied on immunoSEQ multiplex PCR, and the TCRdb table lists in-frame clones only, not all of them. The sample consists of about 210,000 clones, 86% of them appearing once. The CDR3 length is 15 residues. J lost 10 bases, V lost 5 bases, and 11 bases had no gene match. Germline V gene lookup returns CDR1 MNHEY and CDR2 SMNVEV (reference sequence). This record comes from a study of blood T cell repertoires in COVID-19. Looking at the study overall: The study drew acute and convalescent COVID-19 samples from the United States, Italy and Spain. From T cells, B-cell-depleted T cells, or PBMCs came the material, which was cDNA or gDNA.

The sequence was collected from a man aged 40-50 years with acute COVID-19. This sequence joins TRBV27 and TRBJ1-1; 12 nucleotides agree with TRBD1. Sequencing input: PBMCs or T cells enriched from blood (not recorded which). The CDR3 loop reads CASSLNRDRGLGAFF. Here the CDR3 DNA reads TGTGCCAGCAGTCTTAACCGGGACAGGGGGCTCGGAGCTTTCTTT.